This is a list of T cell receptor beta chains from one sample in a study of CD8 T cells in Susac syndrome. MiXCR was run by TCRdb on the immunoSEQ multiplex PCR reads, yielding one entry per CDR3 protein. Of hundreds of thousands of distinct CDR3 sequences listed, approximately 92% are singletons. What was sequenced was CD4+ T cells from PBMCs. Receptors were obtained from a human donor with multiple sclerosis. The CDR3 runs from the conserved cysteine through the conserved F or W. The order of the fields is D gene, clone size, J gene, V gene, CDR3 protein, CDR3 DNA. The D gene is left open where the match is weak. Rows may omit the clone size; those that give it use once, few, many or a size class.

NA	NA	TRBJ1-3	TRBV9	CASSVATASTGSGNTIYF	TGTGCCAGCAGCGTAGCAACGGCCTCGACGGGCTCTGGAAACACCATATATTTT
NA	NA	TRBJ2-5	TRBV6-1	CASSPIRGGETQYF	TGTGCCAGCAGTCCAATCAGGGGCGGAGAGACCCAGTACTTC
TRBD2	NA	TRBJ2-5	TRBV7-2	CASSSQVSSGQETQYF	TGTGCCAGCAGCTCCCAGGTGTCTAGCGGACAAGAGACCCAGTACTTC
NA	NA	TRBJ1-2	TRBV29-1	CSVEDRNRPDYGYTF	TGCAGCGTTGAAGATCGAAACAGGCCTGACTATGGCTACACCTTC
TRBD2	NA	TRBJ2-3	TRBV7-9	CASTSLAGRSDTQYF	TGTGCCAGCACCTCGTTAGCGGGAAGGTCGGATACGCAGTATTTT
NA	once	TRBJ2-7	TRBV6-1	CASTAGAGDSYEQYF	TGTGCCAGCACCGCGGGAGCAGGGGACTCCTACGAGCAGTACTTC
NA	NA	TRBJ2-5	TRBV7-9	CASSLGHRPYQETQYF	TGTGCCAGCAGCTTGGGCCACCGGCCGTACCAAGAGACCCAGTACTTC
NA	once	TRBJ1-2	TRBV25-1	CASSDPRLPYGYTF	TGTGCCAGCAGTGATCCCCGGTTGCCCTATGGCTACACCTTC
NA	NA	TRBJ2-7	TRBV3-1	CASSLADNYEQYF	TGTGCCAGCAGCCTGGCAGACAATTACGAGCAGTACTTC
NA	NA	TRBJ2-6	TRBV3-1	CASSPMGSGANVLTF	TGTGCCAGCAGCCCCATGGGGTCCGGGGCCAACGTCCTGACTTTC
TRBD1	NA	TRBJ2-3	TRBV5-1	CASSRDRRTDTQYF	TGCGCCAGCAGCCGGGACAGGCGCACAGATACGCAGTATTTT
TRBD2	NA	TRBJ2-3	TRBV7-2	CASSFLGGGSTDTQYF	TGTGCCAGCAGCTTCCTCGGGGGGGGGTCCACAGATACGCAGTATTTT
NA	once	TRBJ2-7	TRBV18	CASSDSGFRYEQYF	TGTGCCAGCTCAGATTCAGGCTTTCGCTACGAGCAGTACTTC
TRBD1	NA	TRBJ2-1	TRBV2	CASSEWQGAYNEQFF	TGTGCCAGCAGTGAATGGCAGGGGGCGTACAATGAGCAGTTCTTC
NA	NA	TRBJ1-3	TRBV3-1	CASSSVGGDSGNTIYF	TGTGCCAGCAGCTCCGTTGGCGGGGACTCTGGAAACACCATATATTTT
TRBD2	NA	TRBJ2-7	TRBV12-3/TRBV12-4	CASRFSGGYEQYF	TGTGCCAGCAGGTTTAGCGGGGGCTACGAGCAGTACTTC
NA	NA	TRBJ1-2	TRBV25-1	CASSDGTLQGYTF	TGTGCCAGCAGTGACGGGACTCTCCAGGGCTACACCTTC
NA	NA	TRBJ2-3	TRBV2	CASSRLVPSTDTQYF	TGTGCCAGCAGTCGACTAGTTCCTAGCACAGATACGCAGTATTTT
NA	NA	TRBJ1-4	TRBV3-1	CASSQAGTANEKLFF	TGTGCCAGCAGCCAAGCGGGGACGGCCAATGAAAAACTGTTTTTT
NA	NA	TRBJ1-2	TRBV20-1	CSGVLGQYTF	TGCAGTGGGGTGTTGGGACAATACACCTTC